This TCR beta chain was retrieved from a study of T cell repertoires in cytomegalovirus infection. The CDR3 has 13 amino acids. Germline CDR1 and CDR2: SQVTM and ANQGSEA. The V end was cut by 1 base, the J end by 4 bases, with 10 bases between. TCRdb independently ran MiXCR on the reads; one entry per CDR3 protein. The data hold more than 150,000 distinct CDR3 sequences, with approximately 17% observed a single time. The sample consisted of CD8+ T cells from PBMCs. The sequence came from a human donor in good health (CMV status not recorded). Some clones in this sample may be carry-over from other donors' samples. J is TRBJ1-1 and V is TRBV29-1; D possibly corresponds to TRBD1 (5 bases). The chain's CDR3 is CSVEARGTTEAFF. In DNA, the CDR3 is TGCAGCGTTGAAGCAAGGGGAACCACTGAAGCTTTCTTT. Based on the CDR3 plus reference TRBV29-1 and TRBJ1-1, the full variable domain is SAVISQKPSRDICQRGTSLTIQCQVDSQVTMMFWYRQQPGQSLTLIATANQGSEATYESGFVIDKFPISRPNLTFSTLTVSNMSPEDSSIYLCSVEARGTTEAFFGQGTRLTVV.